This T cell receptor beta chain was recorded in a study of OX40 agonist ivuxolimab in advanced cancers. Study information: Six ivuxolimab dose levels, 0.01 to 10 mg/kg, were given intravenously every 2 weeks. Melanoma, hepatocellular carcinoma, head and neck or renal cell cancer occurred in dose-escalation patients.

Points on this clone: What it binds is not known.

CDR1 is SGHRS and CDR2 is YFSETQ in the germline V gene. The CDR3 is 14 amino acids. The V gene lost 1 base and the J gene lost 8 bases, with 12 bases spanning the gap. Measured with immunoSEQ multiplex PCR; TCRdb has only the in-frame clones, and not every one. The data show approximately 100,000 clones, with 92% seen just once and 0.5% to 0.65% held by the top ten. Study-wide findings and caveats: Blood T cells, both CD4+ and CD8+, expanded clonally by week 6 at 0.1 to 3.0 mg/kg. Expanded clones were, on average, more numerous among CD8+ T cells than CD4+.

This TCR was recovered from an adult with an advanced solid tumor such as melanoma, head and neck, liver or kidney cancer. The rearrangement uses TRBV5-1 and TRBJ1-4; D is undetermined. The input for sequencing was CD4+ or CD8+ T cells sorted from blood, taken in a trial of the OX40 agonist ivuxolimab. The DNA for the CDR3 is TGCGCCAGCAGCTTGTCGGGCAGTCGAGAAAAACTGTTTTTT. As protein: CASSLSGSREKLFF.